The present T cell receptor beta chain was sequenced within a study of identical twins. Study observations and caveats: Low generation-probability sequences were in excess among twin-shared out-of-frame alpha sequences. Findings depended on cross-sectional statistics rather than tracking the same donors. Cord blood beta clonotypes that were abundant carried fewer insertions, and memory repertoires showed no such trend.

Using its own MiXCR run on the 5' RACE reads, TCRdb lists one record per CDR3 protein. The repertoire includes about 700,000 distinct CDR3 sequences, less than 7% of them detected once, and approximately 2% sits in the top ten. This clonotype was recorded many times. Its antigen is not known. CDR3 length: 12 residues. Germline V gene lookup returns CDR1 SGHRS and CDR2 YFSETQ. The V end lost 6 bases, the J end lost 3 bases, and 8 bases lay between the germline ends. Material: naive T cells sorted from blood. The rearrangement links TRBV5-1 to TRBJ2-3; TRBD2 is a possible D gene (5 bases). The source of this sequence is a man aged 18 to 35 in good health. DNA of the CDR3: TGCGCCAGCAACGAGGGTACAGATACGCAGTATTTT. Translating gives CASNEGTDTQYF.